This passage covers 3 T cell receptor beta chains from one sample sequenced in a study of PD-L1 blockade in urothelial cancer. Time point specified: peripheral blood 6 weeks after treatment start. Method: immunoSEQ multiplex PCR; TCRdb's copy keeps in-frame clones and lacks some. The sample includes about 76,000 clones, approximately 89% seen only once; the top ten take approximately 0.89%. Sequenced material: PBMCs, taken around atezolizumab (anti-PD-L1) treatment. These receptors came from a woman older than 75 with urothelial cancer.

The chain has TRBV6-5 and TRBJ1-3; 9 bases align to TRBD1. This CDR3 region has 16 residues. After removal of 0 bases from V and 8 bases from J, the junction contained 8 bases not matched to a gene. CDR1 and CDR2 (germline): MNHEY, SVGAGI. CDR3 sequence reads: CASSYSRPGQGYTIYF. CDR3 DNA: TGTGCCAGCAGTTACTCCCGCCCGGGACAGGGCTACACCATATATTTT.

The CDR3, as DNA: TGTGCCAGCAGCTTAGCGTTCCTGTCGACAGGGAATGAAAAACTGTTTTTT. Amino acids: CASSLAFLSTGNEKLFF. This chain joins TRBV7-6 and TRBJ1-4; 7 nucleotides line up with TRBD1. The germline CDR1 and CDR2 sequences are SGHVS and FNYEAQ. The CDR3 covers 17 residues. The trim removed 0 bases at V and 5 bases at J, leaving 9 bases unmatched.

This chain links TRBV2 with TRBJ2-7; 9 bases align to TRBD1. J lost 6 bases, V lost 7 bases, and 10 bases had no gene match. This CDR3 contains 14 residues. The germline CDR1 and CDR2 sequences are SNHLY and FYNNEI. CDR3 residues: CASTGGTGIGEQYF. DNA of the CDR3: TGTGCCAGCACGGGCGGGACAGGGATAGGCGAGCAGTACTTC.